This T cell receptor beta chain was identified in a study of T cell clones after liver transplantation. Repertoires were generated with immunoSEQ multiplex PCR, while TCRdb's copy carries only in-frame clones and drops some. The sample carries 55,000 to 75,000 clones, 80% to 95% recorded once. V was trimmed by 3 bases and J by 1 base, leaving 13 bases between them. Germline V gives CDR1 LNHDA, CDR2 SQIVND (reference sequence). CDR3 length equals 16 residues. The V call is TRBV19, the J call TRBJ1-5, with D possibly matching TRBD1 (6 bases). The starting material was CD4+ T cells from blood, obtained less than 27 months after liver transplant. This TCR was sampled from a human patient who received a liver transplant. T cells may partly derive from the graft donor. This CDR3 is CASSMFGRGSNQPQHF. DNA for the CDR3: TGTGCCAGTAGTATGTTTGGCAGGGGAAGCAATCAGCCCCAGCATTTT.